This T cell receptor beta chain was observed in a study of chronic HIV infection and antiretroviral therapy. This clonotype was found a few times. TCRdb itself ran the 5' RACE reads through MiXCR, one entry per CDR3 protein. The table has 30,000 to 45,000 distinct CDR3 sequences, more than 8% seen once. The TCR was taken from an adult who had HIV and had not received antiretroviral therapy, or was an uninfected healthy control (not recorded which). The sequencing sample was made of peripheral blood.

The CDR3 spells CASSEGVNTEAFF. CDR3 coding DNA: TGCGCCAGCAGTGAAGGGGTTAACACTGAAGCTTTCTTT. The chain joins TRBV10-2 to TRBJ1-1; the D gene is possibly TRBD1 (5 bases). V was trimmed by 3 bases and J by 2 bases, leaving 7 bases between them. The germline CDR1 and CDR2 sequences are WSHSY and SAAADI. The CDR3 is made up of 13 amino acids.